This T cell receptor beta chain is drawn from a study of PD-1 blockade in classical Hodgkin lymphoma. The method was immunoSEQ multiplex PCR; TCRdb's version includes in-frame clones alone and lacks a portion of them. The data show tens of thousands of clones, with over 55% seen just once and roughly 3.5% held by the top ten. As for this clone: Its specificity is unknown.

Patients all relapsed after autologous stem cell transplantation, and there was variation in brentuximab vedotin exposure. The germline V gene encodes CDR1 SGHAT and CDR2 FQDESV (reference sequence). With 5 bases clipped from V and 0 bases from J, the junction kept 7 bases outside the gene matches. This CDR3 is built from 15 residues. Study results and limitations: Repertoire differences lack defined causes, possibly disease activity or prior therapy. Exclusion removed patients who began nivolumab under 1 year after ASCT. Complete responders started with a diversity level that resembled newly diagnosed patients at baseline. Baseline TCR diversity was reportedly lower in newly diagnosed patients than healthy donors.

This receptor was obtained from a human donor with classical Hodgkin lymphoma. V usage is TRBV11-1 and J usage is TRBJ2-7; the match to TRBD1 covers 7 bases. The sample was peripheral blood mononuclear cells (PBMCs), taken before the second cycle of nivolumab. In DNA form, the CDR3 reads TGTGCCAGCAGCCTAATCGGGGACAGCTCCTACGAGCAGTACTTC. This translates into CASSLIGDSSYEQYF.